This T cell receptor beta chain is from a study of OX40 agonist ivuxolimab in advanced cancers. Overall study: Every 2 weeks, patients received ivuxolimab intravenously, dosed at 0.01 to 10 mg/kg. Patients undergoing dose escalation presented with hepatocellular carcinoma, melanoma, renal cell or head and neck cancer. Study conclusions and caveats: Averaging showed that CD8+ T cells had more expanded clones than CD4+ did.

Measured with immunoSEQ multiplex PCR; TCRdb has only the in-frame clones, and not every one. The data show some 65,000 clones, roughly 90% seen once. Systemic immunosuppression or a history of autoimmune disease excluded patients. The CDR3 has 15 residues. The V end was cut by 0 bases, the J end by 3 bases, with 12 bases between. CDR1 SGHRS and CDR2 YFSETQ come from the germline V gene. To note about this clone: The antigen is unknown.

This clonotype originated in an adult with an advanced solid tumor such as melanoma, head and neck, liver or kidney cancer. J is TRBJ2-5 and V is TRBV5-1, with TRBD1 as a possible D gene (5 bases). The input for sequencing was CD4+ or CD8+ T cells sorted from blood, taken in a trial of the OX40 agonist ivuxolimab. CDR3 amino acids: CASSLEGNLKETQYF. DNA for the CDR3: TGCGCCAGCAGCTTGGAGGGGAATCTAAAAGAGACCCAGTACTTC.